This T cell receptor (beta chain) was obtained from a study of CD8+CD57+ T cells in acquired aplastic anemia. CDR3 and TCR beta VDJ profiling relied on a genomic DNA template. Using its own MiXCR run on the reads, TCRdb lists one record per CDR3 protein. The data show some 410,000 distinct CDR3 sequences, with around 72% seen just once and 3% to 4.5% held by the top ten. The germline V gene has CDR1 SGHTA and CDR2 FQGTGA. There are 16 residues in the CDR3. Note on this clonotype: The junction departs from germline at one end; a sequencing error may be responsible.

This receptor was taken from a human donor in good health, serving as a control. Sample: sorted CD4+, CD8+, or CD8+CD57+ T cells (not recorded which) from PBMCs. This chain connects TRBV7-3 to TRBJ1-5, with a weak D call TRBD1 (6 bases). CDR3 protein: CASSLGTRNSNHPQHF. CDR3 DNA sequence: TGTGCCAGCAGCTTAGGGACACGAAATAGCAATCACCCCCAGCATTTT.